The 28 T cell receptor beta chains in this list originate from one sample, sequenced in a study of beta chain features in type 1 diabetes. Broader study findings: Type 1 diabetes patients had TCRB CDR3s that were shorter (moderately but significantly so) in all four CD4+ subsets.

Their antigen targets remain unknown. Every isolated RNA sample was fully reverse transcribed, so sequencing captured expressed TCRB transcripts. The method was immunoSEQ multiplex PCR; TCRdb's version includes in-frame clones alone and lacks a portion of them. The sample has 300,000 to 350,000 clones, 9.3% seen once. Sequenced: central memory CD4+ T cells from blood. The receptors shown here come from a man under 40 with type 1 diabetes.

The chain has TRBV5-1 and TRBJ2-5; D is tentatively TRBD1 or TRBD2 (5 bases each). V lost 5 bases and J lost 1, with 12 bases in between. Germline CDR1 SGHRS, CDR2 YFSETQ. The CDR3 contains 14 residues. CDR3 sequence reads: CASSGNGGQETQYF. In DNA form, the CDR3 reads TGCGCCAGCAGTGGGAATGGGGGCCAAGAGACCCAGTACTTC.

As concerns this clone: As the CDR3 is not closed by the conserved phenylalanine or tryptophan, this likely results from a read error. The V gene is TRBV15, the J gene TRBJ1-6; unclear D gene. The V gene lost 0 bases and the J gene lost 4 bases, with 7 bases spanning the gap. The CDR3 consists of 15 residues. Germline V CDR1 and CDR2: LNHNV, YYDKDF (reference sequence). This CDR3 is CATSRDNQYNSPLHL. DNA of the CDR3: TGTGCCACCAGCAGAGATAATCAGTATAATTCACCCCTCCACCTT.

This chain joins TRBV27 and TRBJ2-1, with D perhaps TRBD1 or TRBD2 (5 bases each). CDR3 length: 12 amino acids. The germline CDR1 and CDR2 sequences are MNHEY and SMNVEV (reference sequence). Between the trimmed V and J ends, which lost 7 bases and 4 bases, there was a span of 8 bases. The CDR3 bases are TGTGCCAGCACGGGACGGTACAATGAGCAGTTCTTC. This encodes CASTGRYNEQFF.

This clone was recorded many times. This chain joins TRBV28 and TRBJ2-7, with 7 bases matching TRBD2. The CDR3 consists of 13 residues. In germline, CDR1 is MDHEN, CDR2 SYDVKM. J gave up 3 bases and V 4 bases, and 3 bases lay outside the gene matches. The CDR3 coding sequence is TGTGCCAGCAGTTACGGGGGGATCTACGAGCAGTACTTC. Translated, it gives CASSYGGIYEQYF. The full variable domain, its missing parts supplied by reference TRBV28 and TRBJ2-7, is DVKVTQSSRYLVKRTGEKVFLECVQDMDHENMFWYRQDPGLGLRLIYFSYDVKMKEKGDIPEGYSVSREKKERFSLILESASTNQTSMYLCASSYGGIYEQYFGPGTRLTVT.

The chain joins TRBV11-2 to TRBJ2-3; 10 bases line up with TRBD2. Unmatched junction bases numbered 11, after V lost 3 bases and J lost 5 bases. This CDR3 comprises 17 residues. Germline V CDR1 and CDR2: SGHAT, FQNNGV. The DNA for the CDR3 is TGTGCCAGCAGCTTGGGGTGGCTAGCGGGGGTAGGAGATACGCAGTATTTT. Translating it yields CASSLGWLAGVGDTQYF.

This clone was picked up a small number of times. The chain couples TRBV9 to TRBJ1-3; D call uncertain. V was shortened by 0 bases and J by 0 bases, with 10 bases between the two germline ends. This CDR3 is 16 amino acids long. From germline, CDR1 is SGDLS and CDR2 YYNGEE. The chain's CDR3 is CASSVDSGLSGNTIYF. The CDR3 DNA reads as TGTGCCAGCAGCGTAGATAGCGGACTCTCTGGAAACACCATATATTTT.

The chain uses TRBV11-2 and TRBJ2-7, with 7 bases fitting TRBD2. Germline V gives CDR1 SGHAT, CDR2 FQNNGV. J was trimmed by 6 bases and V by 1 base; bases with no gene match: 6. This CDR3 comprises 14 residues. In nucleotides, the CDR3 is TGTGCCAGCAGCTTAGCCCGGACTAGTACCGAGCAGTACTTC. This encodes CASSLARTSTEQYF. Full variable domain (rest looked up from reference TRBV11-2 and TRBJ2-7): EAGVAQSPRYKIIEKRQSVAFWCNPISGHATLYWYQQILGQGPKLLIQFQNNGVVDDSQLPKDRFSAERLKGVDSTLKIQPAKLEDSAVYLCASSLARTSTEQYFGPGTRLTVT.

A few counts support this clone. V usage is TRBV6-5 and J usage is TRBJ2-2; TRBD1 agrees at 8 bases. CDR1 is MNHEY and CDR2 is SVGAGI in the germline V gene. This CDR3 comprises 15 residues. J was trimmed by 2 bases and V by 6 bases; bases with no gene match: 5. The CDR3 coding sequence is TGTGCCAGCAGACGGGACAGGCGAAACACCGGGGAGCTGTTTTTT. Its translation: CASRRDRRNTGELFF.

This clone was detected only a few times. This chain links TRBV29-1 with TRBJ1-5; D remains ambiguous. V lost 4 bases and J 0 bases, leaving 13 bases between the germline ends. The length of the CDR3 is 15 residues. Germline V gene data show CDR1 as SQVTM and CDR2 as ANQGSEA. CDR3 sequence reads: CSVVDVGYSNQPQHF. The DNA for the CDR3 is TGCAGCGTTGTGGATGTGGGCTATAGCAATCAGCCCCAGCATTTT.

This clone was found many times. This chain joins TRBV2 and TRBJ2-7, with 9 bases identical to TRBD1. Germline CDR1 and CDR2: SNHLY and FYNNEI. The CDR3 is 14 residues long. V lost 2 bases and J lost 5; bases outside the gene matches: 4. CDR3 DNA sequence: TGTGCCAGCAGTGAAAGGGACAGGGCCGACGAGCAGTACTTC. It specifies CASSERDRADEQYF.

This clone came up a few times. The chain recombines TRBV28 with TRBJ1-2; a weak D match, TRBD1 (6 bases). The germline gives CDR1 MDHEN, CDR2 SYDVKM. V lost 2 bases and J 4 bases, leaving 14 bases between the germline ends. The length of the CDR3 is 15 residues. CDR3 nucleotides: TGTGCCAGCAGTTTACCACAGGGTTACGGCTATGGCTACACCTTC. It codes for CASSLPQGYGYGYTF.

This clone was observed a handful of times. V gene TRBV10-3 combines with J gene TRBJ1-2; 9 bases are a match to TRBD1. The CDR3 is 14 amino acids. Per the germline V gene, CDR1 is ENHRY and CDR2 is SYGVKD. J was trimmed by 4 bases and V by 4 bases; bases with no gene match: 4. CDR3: CAISGTGDGYGYTF. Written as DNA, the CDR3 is TGTGCCATCAGTGGGACAGGGGATGGCTATGGCTACACCTTC.

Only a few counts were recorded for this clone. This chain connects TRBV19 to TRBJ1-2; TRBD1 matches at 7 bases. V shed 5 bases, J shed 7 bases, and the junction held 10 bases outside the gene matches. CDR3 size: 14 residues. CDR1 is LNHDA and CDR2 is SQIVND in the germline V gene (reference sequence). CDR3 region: CASSERDSVAGYTF. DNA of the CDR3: TGTGCCAGTAGTGAACGGGACAGCGTCGCTGGCTACACCTTC.

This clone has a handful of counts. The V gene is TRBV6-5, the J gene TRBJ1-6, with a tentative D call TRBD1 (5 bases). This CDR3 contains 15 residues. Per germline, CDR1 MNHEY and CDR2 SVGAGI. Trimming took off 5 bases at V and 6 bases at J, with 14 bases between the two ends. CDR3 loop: CASSLNRDLNSPLHF. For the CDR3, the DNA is TGTGCCAGCAGTCTCAACCGGGACCTTAATTCACCCCTCCACTTT.

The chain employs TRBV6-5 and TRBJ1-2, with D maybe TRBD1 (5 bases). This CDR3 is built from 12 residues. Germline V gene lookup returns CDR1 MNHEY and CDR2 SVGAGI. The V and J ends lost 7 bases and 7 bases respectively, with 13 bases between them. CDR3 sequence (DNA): TGTGCCAGCACCGACAGTAATTCTGGCTACACCTTC. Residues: CASTDSNSGYTF.

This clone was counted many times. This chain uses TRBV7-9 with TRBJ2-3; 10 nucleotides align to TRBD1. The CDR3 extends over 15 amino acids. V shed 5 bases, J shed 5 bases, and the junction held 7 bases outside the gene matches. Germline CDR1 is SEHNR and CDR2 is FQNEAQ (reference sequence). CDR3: CASSARDRGRDTQYF. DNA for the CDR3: TGTGCCAGCAGCGCCCGGGACAGGGGAAGAGATACGCAGTATTTT.

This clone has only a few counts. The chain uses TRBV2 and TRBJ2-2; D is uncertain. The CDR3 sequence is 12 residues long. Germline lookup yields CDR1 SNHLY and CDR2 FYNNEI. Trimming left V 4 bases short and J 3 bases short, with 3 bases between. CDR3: CASSVYTGELFF. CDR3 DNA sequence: TGTGCCAGCAGTGTATACACCGGGGAGCTGTTTTTT.

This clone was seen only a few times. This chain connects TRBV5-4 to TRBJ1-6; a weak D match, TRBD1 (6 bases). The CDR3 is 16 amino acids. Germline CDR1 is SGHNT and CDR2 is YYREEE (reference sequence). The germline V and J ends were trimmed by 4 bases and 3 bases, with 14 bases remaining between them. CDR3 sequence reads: CASSPGGGDYNSPLHF. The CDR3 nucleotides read TGTGCCAGCAGCCCCGGAGGGGGTGACTATAATTCACCCCTCCACTTT.

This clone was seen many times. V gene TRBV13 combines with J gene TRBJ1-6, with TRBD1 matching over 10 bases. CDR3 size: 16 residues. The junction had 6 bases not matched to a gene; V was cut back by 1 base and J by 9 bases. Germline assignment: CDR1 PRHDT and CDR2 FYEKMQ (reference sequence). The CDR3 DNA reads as TGTGCCAGCAGCTTAGAAGTAGGACAGGGGGTTTCACCCCTCCACTTT. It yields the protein CASSLEVGQGVSPLHF.

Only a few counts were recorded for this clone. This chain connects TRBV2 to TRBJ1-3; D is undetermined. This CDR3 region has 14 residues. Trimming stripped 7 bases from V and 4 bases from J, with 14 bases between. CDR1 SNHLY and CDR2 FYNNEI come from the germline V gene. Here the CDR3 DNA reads TGTGCCAGCAAGAAGGACTTGCAAGGAAACACCATATATTTT. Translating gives CASKKDLQGNTIYF.

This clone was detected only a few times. The CDR3 sequence is CASSQDRTGKLFF. The DNA of the CDR3 is TGCGCCAGCAGCCAAGATAGAACCGGAAAACTGTTTTTT. The chain recombines TRBV4-1 with TRBJ1-4; D not certain. This CDR3 region has 13 residues. Germline-derived CDR1 and CDR2 are MGHRA and YSYEKL. The ends were cut back, 0 bases at V and 10 bases at J, with 9 bases in the middle.

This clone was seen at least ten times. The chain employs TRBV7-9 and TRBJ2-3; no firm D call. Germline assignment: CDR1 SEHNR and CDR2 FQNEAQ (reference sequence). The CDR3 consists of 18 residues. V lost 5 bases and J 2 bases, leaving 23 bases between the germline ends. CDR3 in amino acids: CASSRSRRSETYTDTQYF. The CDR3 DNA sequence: TGTGCCAGCAGCCGGAGCCGGCGGAGCGAAACTTACACAGATACGCAGTATTTT.

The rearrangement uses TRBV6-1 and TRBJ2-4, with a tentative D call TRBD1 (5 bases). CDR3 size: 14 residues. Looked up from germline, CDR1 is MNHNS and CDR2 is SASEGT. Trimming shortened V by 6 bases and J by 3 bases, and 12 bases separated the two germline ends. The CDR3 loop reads CASSAGWGKNIQYF. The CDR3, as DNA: TGTGCCAGCAGCGCAGGGTGGGGCAAAAACATTCAGTACTTC.

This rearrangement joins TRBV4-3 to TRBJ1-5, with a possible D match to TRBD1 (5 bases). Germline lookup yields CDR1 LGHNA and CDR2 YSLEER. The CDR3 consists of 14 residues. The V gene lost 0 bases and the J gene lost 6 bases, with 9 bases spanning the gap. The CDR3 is CASSQDKGIQPQHF. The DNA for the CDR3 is TGCGCCAGCAGCCAAGACAAGGGGATTCAGCCCCAGCATTTT.

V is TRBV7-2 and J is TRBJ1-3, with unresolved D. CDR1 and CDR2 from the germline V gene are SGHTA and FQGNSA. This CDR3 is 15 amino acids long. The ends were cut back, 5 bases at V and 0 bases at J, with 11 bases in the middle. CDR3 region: CASSRGPSSGNTIYF. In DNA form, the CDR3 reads TGTGCCAGCAGCCGGGGTCCTAGCTCTGGAAACACCATATATTTT.

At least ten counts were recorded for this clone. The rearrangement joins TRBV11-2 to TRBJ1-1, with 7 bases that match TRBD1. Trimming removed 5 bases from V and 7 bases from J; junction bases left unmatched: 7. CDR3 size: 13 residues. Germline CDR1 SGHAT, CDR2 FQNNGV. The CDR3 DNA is TGTGCCAGCAGCCGGGACAGCTTAGTTGAAGCTTTCTTT. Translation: CASSRDSLVEAFF.

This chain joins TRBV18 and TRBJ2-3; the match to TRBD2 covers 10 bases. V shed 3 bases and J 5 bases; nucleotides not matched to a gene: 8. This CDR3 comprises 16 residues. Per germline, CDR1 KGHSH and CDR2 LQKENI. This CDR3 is CASSPGGAGGRDTQYF. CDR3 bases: TGTGCCAGCTCACCGGGCGGAGCGGGGGGGCGAGATACGCAGTATTTT.

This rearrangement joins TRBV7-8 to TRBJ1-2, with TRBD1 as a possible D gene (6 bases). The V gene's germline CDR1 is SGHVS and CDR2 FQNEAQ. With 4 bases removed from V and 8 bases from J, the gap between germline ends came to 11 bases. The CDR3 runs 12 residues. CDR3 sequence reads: CASSSQGMGYTF. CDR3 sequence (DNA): TGTGCCAGCAGCTCGCAGGGGATGGGCTACACCTTC.